The rows below give T cell receptor beta chains drawn from one sample of a study of control samples from healthy donors and cancer patients. Using immunoSEQ multiplex PCR, the repertoire was profiled, and TCRdb retains in-frame clones only, with some absent. The sample has some 99,000 clones, around nine tenths seen once. Sequenced material: blood. These receptor sequences come from a human donor in good health. The donor label of this sample is uncertain. Both conserved end residues are part of each CDR3. A D gene is named only where the DNA matches it firmly. Clone size, where shown, is once, few, many, or a class for clones that have expanded.

V gene: TRBV2; D gene: TRBD1; clone size: NA; J gene: TRBJ1-4; CDR3 DNA: TGTGCCAGCAGTGGGGACAGATCAACTAATGAAAAACTGTTTTTT; CDR3 protein: CASSGDRSTNEKLFF
V gene: TRBV19; D gene: NA; clone size: NA; J gene: TRBJ1-3; CDR3 DNA: TGTGCCAGTCAGAGCTCTGGAAACACCATATATTTT; CDR3 protein: CASQSSGNTIYF
V gene: TRBV18; D gene: TRBD1; clone size: NA; J gene: TRBJ2-7; CDR3 DNA: TGTGCCAGCTCACAAACCGGGACAGGGTACGAGCAGTACTTC; CDR3 protein: CASSQTGTGYEQYF
V gene: TRBV5-8; D gene: NA; clone size: NA; J gene: TRBJ2-2; CDR3 DNA: TGTGCCAGCACCCTCTTGTCAGTCGGGGAGCTGTTTTTT; CDR3 protein: CASTLLSVGELFF
V gene: TRBV5-1; D gene: TRBD2; clone size: NA; J gene: TRBJ2-5; CDR3 DNA: TGCGCCAGCAGCTTGGCCGGGCTAGCGGTCCAAGAGACCCAGTACTTC; CDR3 protein: CASSLAGLAVQETQYF
V gene: TRBV7-2; D gene: TRBD1; clone size: NA; J gene: TRBJ1-3; CDR3 DNA: TGTGCCAGCCGACAGGGGGCTGGAAACACCATATATTTT; CDR3 protein: CASRQGAGNTIYF
V gene: TRBV19; D gene: NA; clone size: NA; J gene: TRBJ1-2; CDR3 DNA: TGTGCCAGTAGTATTTCTGTTTATGGCTACACCTTC; CDR3 protein: CASSISVYGYTF
V gene: TRBV21-1; D gene: NA; clone size: NA; J gene: TRBJ2-1; CDR3 DNA: TGTGCCCGGATCATAGGGGGTGAGCAGTTCTTC; CDR3 protein: CARIIGGEQFF
V gene: TRBV6-5; D gene: NA; clone size: NA; J gene: TRBJ1-1; CDR3 DNA: TGTGCCAGCAGTTATGGGGTCCTGAACACTGAAGCTTTCTTT; CDR3 protein: CASSYGVLNTEAFF
V gene: TRBV20-1; D gene: NA; clone size: NA; J gene: TRBJ1-1; CDR3 DNA: TGCAGTGCTACCCGGGATGAAGCTTTCTTT; CDR3 protein: CSATRDEAFF
V gene: TRBV5-1; D gene: NA; clone size: NA; J gene: TRBJ1-5; CDR3 DNA: TGCGCCAGCAGTTGGGCCGGTGTCGGGGTAAAATATAGCAATCAGCCCCAGCATTTT; CDR3 protein: CASSWAGVGVKYSNQPQHF
V gene: TRBV24-1; D gene: TRBD1; clone size: NA; J gene: TRBJ2-1; CDR3 DNA: TGTGCCACCGCCGGGACAGGGAGGTACAATGAGCAGTTCTTC; CDR3 protein: CATAGTGRYNEQFF
V gene: TRBV19; D gene: NA; clone size: once; J gene: TRBJ1-3; CDR3 DNA: TGTGCCAGTAGTCTTTCCCGGGAGCCCGGCTCTGGAAACACCATATATTTT; CDR3 protein: CASSLSREPGSGNTIYF
V gene: TRBV27; D gene: TRBD1; clone size: NA; J gene: TRBJ1-1; CDR3 DNA: TGTGCCAGCAGTCTCGGGACAGGACTGAACACTGAAGCTTTCTTT; CDR3 protein: CASSLGTGLNTEAFF
V gene: TRBV19; D gene: NA; clone size: NA; J gene: TRBJ2-3; CDR3 DNA: TGTGCCAGTAGTACCGCCCTCAGAAGCACAGATACGCAGTATTTT; CDR3 protein: CASSTALRSTDTQYF
V gene: TRBV9; D gene: NA; clone size: NA; J gene: TRBJ1-1; CDR3 DNA: TGTGCCAGCAGCGTAGGTGTAGGGATGAACACTGAAGCTTTCTTT; CDR3 protein: CASSVGVGMNTEAFF
V gene: TRBV30; D gene: TRBD1; clone size: NA; J gene: TRBJ2-1; CDR3 DNA: TGTGCCTGCCAAAAGGGGACAGGCGGGCAGGCGAACAATGAGCAGTTCTTC; CDR3 protein: CACQKGTGGQANNEQFF
V gene: TRBV5-1; D gene: TRBD2; clone size: once; J gene: TRBJ2-1; CDR3 DNA: TGCGCCAGCAGCTATGGGACTAGCTCTCCTTCCTACAATGAGCAGTTCTTC; CDR3 protein: CASSYGTSSPSYNEQFF
V gene: TRBV30; D gene: NA; clone size: NA; J gene: TRBJ1-4; CDR3 DNA: TGTGCCTGGAGTGTACGGGGAATCTCAACTAATGAAAAACTGTTTTTT; CDR3 protein: CAWSVRGISTNEKLFF
V gene: TRBV27; D gene: TRBD1; clone size: NA; J gene: TRBJ1-6; CDR3 DNA: TGTGCCAGCAGCTCCCTTACCGGGACAGCAAAAAATTCACCCCTCCACTTT; CDR3 protein: CASSSLTGTAKNSPLHF
V gene: TRBV3-1/TRBV3-2; D gene: TRBD1; clone size: NA; J gene: TRBJ1-6; CDR3 DNA: TGTGCCAGCAGCCAAGATTACACAGGGGGCTATAATTCACCCCTCCACTTT; CDR3 protein: CASSQDYTGGYNSPLHF
V gene: TRBV5-6; D gene: NA; clone size: NA; J gene: TRBJ2-1; CDR3 DNA: TGTGCCAGCAGCTGGGGGACTGGCAATGAGCAGTTCTTC; CDR3 protein: CASSWGTGNEQFF
V gene: TRBV5-8; D gene: NA; clone size: NA; J gene: TRBJ2-2; CDR3 DNA: TGTGCCAGCAGCTTGGTGGGGGGTGCGAACACCGGGGAGCTGTTTTTT; CDR3 protein: CASSLVGGANTGELFF
V gene: TRBV2; D gene: TRBD2; clone size: NA; J gene: TRBJ2-3; CDR3 DNA: TGTGCCAGCAGTGGGCCTAGCGGGGGATTTAGCACAGATACGCAGTATTTT; CDR3 protein: CASSGPSGGFSTDTQYF
V gene: TRBV6-5; D gene: NA; clone size: once; J gene: TRBJ2-1; CDR3 DNA: TGTGCCAGCGGAGGACACCGCTCCTACAATGAGCAGTTCTTC; CDR3 protein: CASGGHRSYNEQFF
V gene: TRBV11-3; D gene: TRBD1; clone size: NA; J gene: TRBJ2-5; CDR3 DNA: TGTGCCAGCAGCCTCGGGACAGGGGGCGGGGAGACCCAGTACTTC; CDR3 protein: CASSLGTGGGETQYF
V gene: TRBV9; D gene: TRBD1; clone size: NA; J gene: TRBJ1-3; CDR3 DNA: TGTGCCAGCAGCTCCCAAACAGGGGGCTGGAACACCATATATTTT; CDR3 protein: CASSSQTGGWNTIYF
V gene: TRBV24-1; D gene: TRBD1; clone size: NA; J gene: TRBJ2-5; CDR3 DNA: TGTGCCACCAGTGATTTCTCGGGACAGGGGGGAGAGACCCAGTACTTC; CDR3 protein: CATSDFSGQGGETQYF